This T cell receptor (beta chain) is drawn from a study of T cell responses to AZD1222 COVID-19 vaccine. The sample holds a few counts of this clone. Assay used: immunoSEQ multiplex PCR; TCRdb lists only in-frame clones, some missing. This table has tens of thousands of clones, about 89% appearing once. The V gene lost 3 bases and the J gene lost 2 bases, with 10 bases spanning the gap. The germline gives CDR1 SNHLY, CDR2 FYNNEI. The CDR3 sequence is 14 residues long. The J gene is TRBJ1-2, the V gene TRBV2, with D uncertain. This specimen was peripheral blood, taken 28 days after the second AZD1222 dose. The receptor's source is an adult who received the AZD1222 COVID-19 vaccine. The CDR3 reads CASSELASNYGYTF. The CDR3 nucleotides are TGTGCCAGCAGTGAGTTGGCCAGCAACTATGGCTACACCTTC.